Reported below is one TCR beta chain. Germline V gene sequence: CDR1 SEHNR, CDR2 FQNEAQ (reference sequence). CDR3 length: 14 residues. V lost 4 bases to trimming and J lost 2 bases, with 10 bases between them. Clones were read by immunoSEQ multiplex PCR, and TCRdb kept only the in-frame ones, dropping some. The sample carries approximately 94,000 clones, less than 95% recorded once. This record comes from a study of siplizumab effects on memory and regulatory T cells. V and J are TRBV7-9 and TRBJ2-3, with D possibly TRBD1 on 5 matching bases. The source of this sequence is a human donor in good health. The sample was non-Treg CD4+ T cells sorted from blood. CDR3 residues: CASSWGSNTDTQYF. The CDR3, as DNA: TGTGCCAGCAGCTGGGGCAGCAACACAGATACGCAGTATTTT.